The 4 T cell receptor beta chains listed next were all sequenced from one sample in a study of T cell responses to AZD1222 COVID-19 vaccine. Profiling relied on immunoSEQ multiplex PCR, and the TCRdb table lists in-frame clones only, not all of them. This sample yields 130,000 to 150,000 clones, of which roughly 80% are seen a single time; 4.1% belongs to the top ten. The sample in question was peripheral blood, obtained on day 0 of MenACWY control vaccination. The receptors stem from an adult in good health.

DNA for the CDR3: TGTGCCACCAGCAGGGGGGACATCCACACGGACGTTGGTCAGCCCCAGCATTTT. Its protein product is CATSRGDIHTDVGQPQHF. V usage is TRBV15 and J usage is TRBJ1-5; tentatively, D is TRBD1 (6 bases). Germline-derived CDR1 and CDR2 are LNHNV and YYDKDF (reference sequence). Between the trimmed V and J ends, which lost 3 bases and 6 bases, there was a span of 24 bases. This CDR3 contains 18 residues.

This rearrangement joins TRBV6-1 to TRBJ1-1, with D possibly being TRBD1 (6 bases). Germline V gene data show CDR1 as MNHNS and CDR2 as SASEGT. This CDR3 has 14 residues. Deletions cut 5 bases from V and 8 bases from J, with 18 bases between. CDR3 region: CASSSGAASAEAFF. CDR3 coding DNA: TGTGCCAGCAGTTCGGGGGCAGCTTCCGCGGAAGCTTTCTTT.

The J gene is TRBJ1-2, the V gene TRBV5-1; 10 bases fit TRBD1. The CDR3 totals 17 residues. J lost 5 bases, V lost 4 bases, and 14 bases had no gene match. Looked up from germline, CDR1 is SGHRS and CDR2 is YFSETQ. The CDR3 DNA sequence: TGCGCCAGCAGCGGCGGGACAGGGGTTTTTGCCGAATATGGCTACACCTTC. Protein: CASSGGTGVFAEYGYTF.

The chain couples TRBV12-5 to TRBJ2-1; 8 bases match TRBD2. Germline V CDR1 and CDR2: LGHNT, FRNRAP. V shed 0 bases and J 8 bases; nucleotides not matched to a gene: 9. The CDR3 is 16 residues long. CDR3 protein: CASGLVVSGAPDEQFF. The CDR3 DNA follows: TGTGCTAGTGGTTTGGTGGTTAGCGGGGCCCCCGATGAGCAGTTCTTC.